This note documents a single T cell receptor (beta chain) sequence. This entry is derived from a study of T cells in Graves' hyperthyroidism and ophthalmopathy. The germline V gene encodes CDR1 DFQATT and CDR2 SNEGSKA (reference sequence). The V segment lost 6 bases and the J segment 8 bases; nucleotides outside the gene matches: 13. The CDR3 spans 17 residues. RNA transcripts yielded amplified TCR beta CDR3 regions. TCR CDR3 underwent first-round RT-PCR with the HTBI primer set. TCRdb re-called the multiplex PCR reads through MiXCR, storing one row per CDR3 protein. The repertoire includes around 500,000 distinct CDR3 sequences, approximately 23% of them detected once, and under 55% sits in the top ten. At least 3 on the Clinical Activity Score was recorded for ophthalmopathy patients, who also had NOSPECS grade at least 4 and duration under 3 months. Over 9 ml of fresh peripheral blood supplied the PBMCs.

This sequence was found in a woman in her 70s with Graves' ophthalmopathy. This sequence joins TRBV20-1 and TRBJ2-1, with TRBD2 matching 16 bases. The sequenced sample was blood. As DNA, the CDR3 is TGCAGTGCCCCGGGACTAGCGGGAGGGCCTCGTCGGGATGAGCAGTTCTTC. Translated: CSAPGLAGGPRRDEQFF.